This passage covers 25 T cell receptor beta chains from one sample sequenced in a study of T cells in localized non-small cell lung cancer. Using immunoSEQ multiplex PCR, the repertoire was profiled, and TCRdb retains in-frame clones only, with some absent. The sample records 45,000 to 65,000 clones, less than 85% being singletons. Sequences were derived from PBMCs, sampled before any cancer treatment. These receptors were collected from a woman aged 40-75 years with stage II lung adenocarcinoma.

The V and J genes are TRBV30 and TRBJ2-5; D uncertain. Germline V gene lookup returns CDR1 GTSNPN and CDR2 SVGIG (reference sequence). Trimming cost V 5 bases and J 0 bases, with 13 bases left between them. The CDR3 sequence is 14 residues long. CDR3 nucleotide sequence: TGTGCCTGGGCGAGCAGGACGTACCAAGAGACCCAGTACTTC. It codes for CAWASRTYQETQYF.

The genes are TRBV6-5 and TRBJ1-4; D might be TRBD1 (5 bases). The germline V gene encodes CDR1 MNHEY and CDR2 SVGAGI. The CDR3 runs to 14 residues. Trimming left V 6 bases short and J 2 bases short, with 10 bases between. CDR3 region: CASRPGLTNEKLFF. CDR3 sequence (DNA): TGTGCCAGCAGGCCGGGGCTGACTAATGAAAAACTGTTTTTT.

The rearrangement links TRBV18 to TRBJ2-1; D uncertain. The CDR3 runs to 13 residues. Germline CDR1 KGHSH, CDR2 LQKENI. The ends were cut back, 2 bases at V and 8 bases at J, with 10 bases in the middle. CDR3 in DNA: TGTGCCAGCTCACCAGGGGTTGGGGATGAGCAGTTCTTC. Amino acids: CASSPGVGDEQFF.

The chain uses TRBV2 and TRBJ1-1; no definite D call. V was shortened by 7 bases and J by 1 base, with 7 bases between the two germline ends. The CDR3 totals 12 residues. Germline CDR1 SNHLY, CDR2 FYNNEI. CDR3 sequence reads: CASTQSNTEAFF. The CDR3 DNA reads as TGTGCCAGCACACAGTCGAACACTGAAGCTTTCTTT.

The chain employs TRBV19 and TRBJ2-3, with 7 bases identical to TRBD2. There are 16 residues in the CDR3. In germline, CDR1 is LNHDA, CDR2 SQIVND (reference sequence). The V segment lost 4 bases and the J segment 6 bases; nucleotides outside the gene matches: 13. This CDR3 reads CASSKPPQTSIDTQYF. In nucleotides, the CDR3 is TGTGCCAGTAGTAAACCCCCACAGACTAGCATTGATACGCAGTATTTT. The full variable domain, with the rest looked up from reference TRBV19 and TRBJ2-3, is DGGITQSPKYLFRKEGQNVTLSCEQNLNHDAMYWYRQDPGQGLRLIYYSQIVNDFQKGDIAEGYSVSREKKESFPLTVTSAQKNPTAFYLCASSKPPQTSIDTQYFGPGTRLTVL.

The chain is built from TRBV7-9 and TRBJ1-2, with TRBD1 identical over 11 bases. Germline CDR1 is SEHNR and CDR2 is FQNEAQ (reference sequence). This CDR3 has 14 residues. V was pared by 5 bases and J by 8 bases, with 7 bases of the junction left unmatched. The CDR3 sequence is CASSETDRGQGYTF. The DNA of the CDR3 is TGTGCCAGCAGCGAGACGGACAGGGGGCAGGGCTACACCTTC.

The chain carries TRBV28 and TRBJ1-1; D is possibly TRBD1 (5 bases). Germline V gene lookup returns CDR1 MDHEN and CDR2 SYDVKM. The CDR3 totals 13 residues. Trimming cost V 8 bases and J 1 base, with 11 bases left between them. This CDR3 reads CASVRGTNTEAFF. The CDR3 nucleotides read TGTGCCAGCGTCCGAGGGACGAACACTGAAGCTTTCTTT. The full variable domain, with the rest looked up from reference TRBV28 and TRBJ1-1, is DVKVTQSSRYLVKRTGEKVFLECVQDMDHENMFWYRQDPGLGLRLIYFSYDVKMKEKGDIPEGYSVSREKKERFSLILESASTNQTSMYLCASVRGTNTEAFFGQGTRLTVV.

The chain employs TRBV19 and TRBJ2-6; D unresolved. Trimming left V 1 base short and J 0 bases short, with 10 bases between. Germline V CDR1 and CDR2: LNHDA, SQIVND (reference sequence). The CDR3 consists of 17 residues. CDR3 sequence (DNA): TGTGCCAGTAGTATAGTGCCCTTACTCTCTGGGGCCAACGTCCTGACTTTC. Its translation: CASSIVPLLSGANVLTF.

The chain uses TRBV29-1 and TRBJ1-1; D not certain. The CDR3 has 13 residues. The V end lost 5 bases, the J end lost 1 base, and 11 bases lay between the germline ends. Germline V CDR1 and CDR2: SQVTM, ANQGSEA. CDR3 DNA sequence: TGCAGCGTTCCCGCGGGCGCGAACACTGAAGCTTTCTTT. The encoded protein is CSVPAGANTEAFF.

This chain uses TRBV5-1 with TRBJ1-4, with 9 bases matching TRBD1. This CDR3 contains 16 residues. Germline CDR1 reads SGHRS; CDR2 reads YFSETQ. The V segment lost 0 bases and the J segment 7 bases; nucleotides outside the gene matches: 7. This CDR3 is CASSLAMQQGAEKLFF. The CDR3 DNA reads TGCGCCAGCAGCTTGGCGATGCAACAGGGGGCTGAAAAACTGTTTTTT.

CDR3 sequence: CASNPGLFGGELFF. The CDR3, as DNA: TGTGCCAGCAATCCGGGACTATTTGGGGGGGAGCTGTTTTTT. The chain recombines TRBV6-5 with TRBJ2-2; 7 bases line up with TRBD2. CDR3 size: 14 residues. Germline V lookup: CDR1 MNHEY, CDR2 SVGAGI. J was trimmed by 8 bases and V by 7 bases; bases with no gene match: 10.

This clone was seen only once. The chain combines TRBV6-1 with TRBJ1-1; D not resolved. Germline CDR1 reads MNHNS; CDR2 reads SASEGT. Trimming took off 6 bases at V and 2 bases at J, with 16 bases between the two ends. The CDR3 has 15 residues. Here the CDR3 DNA reads TGTGCCAGCAGCTCCCGGAGGGCCGGTAACACTGAAGCTTTCTTT. Residues: CASSSRRAGNTEAFF.

V is TRBV28 and J is TRBJ2-3, with D perhaps matching TRBD1 or TRBD2 (6 bases each). The CDR3 has 14 amino acids. Per germline, CDR1 MDHEN and CDR2 SYDVKM. The V end was cut by 4 bases, the J end by 5 bases, with 13 bases between. The CDR3: CASSYGGAQDTQYF. The CDR3 DNA is TGTGCCAGCAGTTACGGGGGCGCCCAAGATACGCAGTATTTT.

The rearrangement uses TRBV6-5 and TRBJ1-2; the D is unclear. Germline V CDR1 and CDR2: MNHEY, SVGAGI. The V and J ends lost 0 bases and 6 bases respectively, with 11 bases between them. The CDR3 sequence is 14 residues long. The DNA of the CDR3 is TGTGCCAGCAGTTACTCGACTCGGCAAAATGGCTACACCTTC. Protein: CASSYSTRQNGYTF.

The genes are TRBV7-2 and TRBJ2-4; 9 nucleotides agree with TRBD1. The V gene end was trimmed by 3 bases and the J gene end by 7 bases; junction bases not matched to a gene: 10. The CDR3 is 16 residues long. Germline CDR1 is SGHTA and CDR2 is FQGNSA. CDR3 sequence reads: CASSFPGQGKGNIQYF. The CDR3 DNA reads as TGTGCCAGCAGCTTTCCCGGACAGGGGAAGGGTAACATTCAGTACTTC.

This clone was picked up a small number of times. This sample includes further DNA sequences coding for the same CDR3. The chain joins TRBV18 to TRBJ1-1, with unresolved D. This CDR3 has 13 amino acids. Germline V gene sequence: CDR1 KGHSH, CDR2 LQKENI. V lost 2 bases, J lost 1 base, and 5 bases lay in between. CDR3: CASSPMANTEAFF. DNA of the CDR3: TGTGCCAGCTCACCAATGGCGAACACTGAAGCTTTCTTT.

The V and J genes are TRBV7-6 and TRBJ2-7; D ambiguous. CDR3 length: 14 residues. The germline V and J ends were trimmed by 0 bases and 7 bases, with 13 bases remaining between them. The germline V gene has CDR1 SGHVS and CDR2 FNYEAQ. CDR3 amino acids: CASSLASPLGEQYF. The CDR3 bases are TGTGCCAGCAGCTTAGCCTCTCCCCTTGGAGAGCAGTACTTC.

This chain uses TRBV5-1 with TRBJ1-1; a weak D match, TRBD1 (5 bases). Per the germline V gene, CDR1 is SGHRS and CDR2 is YFSETQ. CDR3 length equals 15 residues. V gave up 4 bases and J gave up 3 bases, with 16 bases separating them. The CDR3 coding sequence is TGCGCCAGCAGCCGTTTAGGGGTTGGGGACACTGAAGCTTTCTTT. This translates into CASSRLGVGDTEAFF.

This clone appeared once. The CDR3 DNA sequence: TGTGCCAGCAGCTTTGGAGGAGGTTCCTACGAGCAGTACTTC. Amino acid sequence: CASSFGGGSYEQYF. J is TRBJ2-7 and V is TRBV14, with D maybe TRBD2 (5 bases). The CDR3 contains 14 residues. Trimming left V 5 bases short and J 1 base short, with 12 bases between. Germline loops: CDR1 SGHDN, CDR2 FVKESK.

The chain is built from TRBV4-2 and TRBJ2-2; D possibly uses TRBD1 or TRBD2 (5 bases each). The CDR3 contains 17 residues. Germline assignment: CDR1 LGHNA and CDR2 YNFKEQ. V dropped 0 bases and J dropped 7 bases, with 18 bases sitting between them. The CDR3 loop reads CASSQDSGGPAGGELFF. CDR3 bases: TGTGCCAGCAGCCAAGATAGTGGGGGACCGGCGGGCGGGGAGCTGTTTTTT.

V usage is TRBV7-2 and J usage is TRBJ1-4, with 10 bases fitting TRBD1. The CDR3 is made up of 16 amino acids. Germline trimming cut 6 bases from V and 4 bases from J; bases unmatched to any gene: 8. Germline-derived CDR1 and CDR2 are SGHTA and FQGNSA. CDR3 bases: TGTGCCAGCAGTCAAGATGGGACAGGGGATAATGAAAAACTGTTTTTT. This codes for CASSQDGTGDNEKLFF.

V usage is TRBV27 and J usage is TRBJ1-5, with D uncertain. CDR1 is MNHEY, CDR2 SMNVEV, per germline (reference sequence). V was trimmed by 2 bases and J by 0 bases, leaving 5 bases between them. The CDR3 extends over 14 amino acids. DNA for the CDR3: TGTGCCAGCAGTTTAAAGAGTAGCAATCAGCCCCAGCATTTT. Translating it yields CASSLKSSNQPQHF.

The chain recombines TRBV6-5 with TRBJ2-3, with D possibly called TRBD1 or TRBD2 (5 bases each). Trimming took 6 bases from V and 1 from J, leaving 11 bases between them. The CDR3 consists of 14 residues. Germline CDR1 reads MNHEY; CDR2 reads SVGAGI. The CDR3: CASRGPPGTDTQYF. The CDR3 DNA reads as TGTGCCAGCAGGGGACCCCCAGGCACAGATACGCAGTATTTT.

This rearrangement joins TRBV11-2 to TRBJ1-6; perhaps TRBD1 as D (6 bases). V was pared by 4 bases and J by 6 bases, with 16 bases between. The CDR3 has 16 residues. Germline V gene data show CDR1 as SGHAT and CDR2 as FQNNGV. CDR3 sequence: CASSSQRGGSNSPLHF. CDR3 sequence (DNA): TGTGCCAGCAGCTCGCAAAGGGGGGGGAGTAATTCACCCCTCCACTTT.

The chain couples TRBV6-1 to TRBJ1-1, with D perhaps matching TRBD1 (6 bases). The CDR3 is 14 amino acids. Germline values: CDR1 MNHNS, CDR2 SASEGT. Between the trimmed V and J ends, which lost 6 bases and 0 bases, there was a span of 11 bases. CDR3 nucleotides: TGTGCCAGCAGAACAACAGGGATGAACACTGAAGCTTTCTTT. Protein product: CASRTTGMNTEAFF.